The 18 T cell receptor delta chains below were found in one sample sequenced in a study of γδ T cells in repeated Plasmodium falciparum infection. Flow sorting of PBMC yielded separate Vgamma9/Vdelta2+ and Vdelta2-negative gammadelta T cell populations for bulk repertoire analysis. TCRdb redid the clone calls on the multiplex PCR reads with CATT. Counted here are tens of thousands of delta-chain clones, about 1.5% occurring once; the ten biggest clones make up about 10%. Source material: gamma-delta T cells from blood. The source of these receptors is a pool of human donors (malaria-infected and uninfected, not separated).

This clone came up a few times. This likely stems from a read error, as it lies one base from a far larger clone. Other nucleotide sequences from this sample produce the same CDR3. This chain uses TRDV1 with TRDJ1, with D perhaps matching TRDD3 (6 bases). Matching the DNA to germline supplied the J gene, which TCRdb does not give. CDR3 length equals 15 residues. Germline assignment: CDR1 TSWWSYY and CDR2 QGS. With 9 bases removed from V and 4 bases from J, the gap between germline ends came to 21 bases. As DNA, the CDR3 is TGTGCTCTCGGGATCGGTGGGGGGCTACTCGATAAACTCATCTTT. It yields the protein CALGIGGGLLDKLIF.

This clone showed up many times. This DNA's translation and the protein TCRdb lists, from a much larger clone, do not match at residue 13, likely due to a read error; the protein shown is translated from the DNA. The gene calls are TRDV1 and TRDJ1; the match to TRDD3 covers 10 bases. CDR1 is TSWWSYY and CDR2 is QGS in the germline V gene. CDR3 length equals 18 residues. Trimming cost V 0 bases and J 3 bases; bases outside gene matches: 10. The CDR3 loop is CALGELELGDLYADKLIF. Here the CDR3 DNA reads TGTGCTCTTGGGGAACTAGAACTGGGGGATTTATACGCCGATAAACTCATCTTT.

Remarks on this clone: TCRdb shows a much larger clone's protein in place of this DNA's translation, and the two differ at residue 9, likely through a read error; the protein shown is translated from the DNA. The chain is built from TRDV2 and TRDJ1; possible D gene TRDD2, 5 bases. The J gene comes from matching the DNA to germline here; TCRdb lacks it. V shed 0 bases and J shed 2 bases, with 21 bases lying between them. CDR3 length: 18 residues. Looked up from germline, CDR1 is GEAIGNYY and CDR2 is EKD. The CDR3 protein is CACDTVAFRKSFTDKLIF. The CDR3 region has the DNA TGTGCCTGTGACACCGTCGCCTTCAGGAAAAGCTTTACCGATAAACTCATCTTT.

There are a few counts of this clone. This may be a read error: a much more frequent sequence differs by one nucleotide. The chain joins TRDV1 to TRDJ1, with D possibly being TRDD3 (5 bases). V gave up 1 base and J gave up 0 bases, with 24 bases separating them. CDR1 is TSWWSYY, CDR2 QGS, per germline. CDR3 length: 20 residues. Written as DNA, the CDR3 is TGTGCTCTTGGGGAACCAATCGTCCTCCGTGCGGGGACCTACACCGATAAACTCATCTTT. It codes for CALGEPIVLRAGTYTDKLIF.

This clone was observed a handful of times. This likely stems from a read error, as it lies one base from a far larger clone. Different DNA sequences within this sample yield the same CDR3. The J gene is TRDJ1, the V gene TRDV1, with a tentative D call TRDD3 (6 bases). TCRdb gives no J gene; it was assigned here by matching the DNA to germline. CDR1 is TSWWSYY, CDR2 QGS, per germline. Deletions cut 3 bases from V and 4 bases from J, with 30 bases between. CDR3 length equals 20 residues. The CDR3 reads CALGEPGALRSRGSSDKLIF. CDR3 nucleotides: TGTGCTCTTGGGGAGCCGGGGGCCCTACGCTCCAGGGGATCAAGCGATAAACTCATCTTT.

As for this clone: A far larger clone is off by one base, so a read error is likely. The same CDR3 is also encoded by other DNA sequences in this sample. CDR3 sequence (DNA): TGTGCTCTTGGGGAACTAGGCTTTCTACGAACCCCTGGCATGGATAAACTCATCTTT. It yields the protein CALGELGFLRTPGMDKLIF. This chain joins TRDV1 and TRDJ1; D gene unclear. TCRdb supplies no J gene; here it was assigned by aligning the nucleotide sequence to germline. Germline loops: CDR1 TSWWSYY, CDR2 QGS. CDR3 length equals 19 residues. V was cut by 0 bases and J by 5 bases, with 25 bases left in between.

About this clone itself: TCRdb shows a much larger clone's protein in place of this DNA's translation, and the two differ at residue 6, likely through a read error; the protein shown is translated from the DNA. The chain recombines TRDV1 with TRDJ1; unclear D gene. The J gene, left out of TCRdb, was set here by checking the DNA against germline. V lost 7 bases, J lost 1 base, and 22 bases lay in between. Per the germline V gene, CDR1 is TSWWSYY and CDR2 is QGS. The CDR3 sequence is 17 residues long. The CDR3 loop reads CALAGSPVPLPTDKLIF. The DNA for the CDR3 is TGTGCTCTTGCTGGTTCTCCGGTGCCTTTGCCCACCGATAAACTCATCTTT.

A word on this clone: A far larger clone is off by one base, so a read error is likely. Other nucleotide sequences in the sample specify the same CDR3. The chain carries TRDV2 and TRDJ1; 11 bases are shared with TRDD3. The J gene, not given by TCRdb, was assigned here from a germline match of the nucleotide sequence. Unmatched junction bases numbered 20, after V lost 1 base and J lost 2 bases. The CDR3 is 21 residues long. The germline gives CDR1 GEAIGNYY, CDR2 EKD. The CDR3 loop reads CACDTVKASPGGYKETDKLIF. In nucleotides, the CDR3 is TGTGCCTGTGACACTGTGAAGGCTAGTCCTGGGGGATACAAAGAAACCGATAAACTCATCTTT.

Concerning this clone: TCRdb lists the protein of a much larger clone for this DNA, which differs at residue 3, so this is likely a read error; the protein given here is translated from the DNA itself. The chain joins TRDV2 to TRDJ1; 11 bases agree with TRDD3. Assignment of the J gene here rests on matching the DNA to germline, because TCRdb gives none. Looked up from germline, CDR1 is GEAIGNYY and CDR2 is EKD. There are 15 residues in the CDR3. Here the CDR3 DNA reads TGTGCCCGTGACCGGCTGGGGGATACCTCCGATAAACTCATCTTT. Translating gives CARDRLGDTSDKLIF.

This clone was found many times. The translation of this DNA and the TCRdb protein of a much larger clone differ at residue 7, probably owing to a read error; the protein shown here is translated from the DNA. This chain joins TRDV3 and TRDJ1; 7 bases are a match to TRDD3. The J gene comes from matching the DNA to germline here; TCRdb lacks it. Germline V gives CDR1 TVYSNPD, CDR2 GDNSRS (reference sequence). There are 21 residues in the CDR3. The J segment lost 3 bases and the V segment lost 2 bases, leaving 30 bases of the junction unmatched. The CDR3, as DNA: TGTGCCTTTGAGCCGACCCGGGGGATTAAGGCCACTTCGCGGGCTTCCGATAAACTCATCTTT. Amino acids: CAFEPTRGIKATSRASDKLIF.

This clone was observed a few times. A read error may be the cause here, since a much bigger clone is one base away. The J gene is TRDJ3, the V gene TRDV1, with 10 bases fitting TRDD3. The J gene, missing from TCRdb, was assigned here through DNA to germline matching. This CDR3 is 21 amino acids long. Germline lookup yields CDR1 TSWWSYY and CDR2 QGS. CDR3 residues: CAPGEAASFWGINWDTRQMFF. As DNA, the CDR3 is TGTGCTCCTGGGGAAGCGGCCTCTTTCTGGGGGATAAACTGGGACACCCGACAGATGTTTTTC.

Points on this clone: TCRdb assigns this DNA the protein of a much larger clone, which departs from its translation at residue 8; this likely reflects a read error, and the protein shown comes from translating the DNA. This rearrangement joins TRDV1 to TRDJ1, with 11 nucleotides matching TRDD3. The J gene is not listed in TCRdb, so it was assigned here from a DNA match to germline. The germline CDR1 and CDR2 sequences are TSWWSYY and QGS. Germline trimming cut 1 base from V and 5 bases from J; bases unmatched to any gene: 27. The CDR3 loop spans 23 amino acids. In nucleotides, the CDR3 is TGTGCTCTTGGGGAACCTGGCTCCCTTTCAAACCTACTGGGGGATATAAAAACGGATAAACTCATCTTT. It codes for CALGEPGSLSNLLGDIKTDKLIF.

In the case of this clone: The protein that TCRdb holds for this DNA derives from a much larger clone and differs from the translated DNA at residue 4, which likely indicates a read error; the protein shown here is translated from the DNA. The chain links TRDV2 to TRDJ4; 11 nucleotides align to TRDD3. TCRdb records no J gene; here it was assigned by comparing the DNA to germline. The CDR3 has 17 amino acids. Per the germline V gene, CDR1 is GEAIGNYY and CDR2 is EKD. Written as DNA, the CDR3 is TGTGCCTGTGGCACCGTGGGGGCTACTGGGGGATACAGACCCCTGATCTTT. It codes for CACGTVGATGGYRPLIF.

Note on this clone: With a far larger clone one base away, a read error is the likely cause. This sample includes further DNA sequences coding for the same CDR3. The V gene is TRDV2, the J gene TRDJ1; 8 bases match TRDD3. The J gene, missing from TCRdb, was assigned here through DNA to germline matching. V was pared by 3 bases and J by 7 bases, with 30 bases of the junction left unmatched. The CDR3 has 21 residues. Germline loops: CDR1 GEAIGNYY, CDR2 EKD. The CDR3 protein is CACDRVSPTGGYPRGRGKLIF. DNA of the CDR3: TGTGCCTGTGACCGTGTTTCCCCCACTGGGGGGTACCCGCGCGGACGAGGTAAACTCATCTTT.

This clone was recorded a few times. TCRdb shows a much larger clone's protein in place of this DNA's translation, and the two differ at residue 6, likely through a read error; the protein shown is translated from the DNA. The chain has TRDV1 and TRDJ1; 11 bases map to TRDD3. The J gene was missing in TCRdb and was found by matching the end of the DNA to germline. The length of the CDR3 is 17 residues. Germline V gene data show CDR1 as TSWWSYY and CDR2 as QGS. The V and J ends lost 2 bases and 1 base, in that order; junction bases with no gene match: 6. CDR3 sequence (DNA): TGTGCTCTTGGGGAAATACTGGGGGATAACCCCACCGATAAACTCATCTTT. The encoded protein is CALGEILGDNPTDKLIF.

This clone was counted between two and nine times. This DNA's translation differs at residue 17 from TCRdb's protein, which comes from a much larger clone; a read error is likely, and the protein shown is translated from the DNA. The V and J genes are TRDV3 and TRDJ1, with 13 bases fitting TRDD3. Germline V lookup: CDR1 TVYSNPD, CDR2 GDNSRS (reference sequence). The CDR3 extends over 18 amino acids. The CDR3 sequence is CAFSVHTGGYGYTDKLTF. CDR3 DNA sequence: TGTGCCTTTAGTGTTCATACTGGGGGATACGGGTACACCGATAAACTCACCTTT. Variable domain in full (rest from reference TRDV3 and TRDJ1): CDKVTQSSPDQTVASGSEVVLLCTYDTVYSNPDLFWYRIRPDYSFQFVFYGDNSRSEGADFTQGRFSVKHILTQKAFHLVISPVRTEDSATYYCAFSVHTGGYGYTDKLTFGKGTRVTVEP.

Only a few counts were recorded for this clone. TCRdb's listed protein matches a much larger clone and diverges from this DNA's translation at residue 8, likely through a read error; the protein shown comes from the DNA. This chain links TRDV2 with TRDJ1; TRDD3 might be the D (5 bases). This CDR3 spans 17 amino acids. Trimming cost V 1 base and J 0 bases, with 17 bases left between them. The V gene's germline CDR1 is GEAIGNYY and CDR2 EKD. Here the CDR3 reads CACDTLGEDKYTDKLIF. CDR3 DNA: TGTGCCTGTGACACTTTAGGGGAGGATAAGTACACCGATAAACTCATCTTT.

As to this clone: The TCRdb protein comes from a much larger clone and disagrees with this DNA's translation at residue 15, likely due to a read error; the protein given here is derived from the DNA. The CDR3 reads CACDTGLGDTLAGTAKLIF. The CDR3 nucleotides read TGTGCCTGTGACACCGGACTGGGGGATACCCTAGCGGGCACCGCTAAACTCATCTTT. The V gene is TRDV2, the J gene TRDJ1, with 12 bases matching TRDD3. As TCRdb names no J gene, one was assigned here on the basis of a DNA match to germline. Germline CDR1 is GEAIGNYY and CDR2 is EKD. This CDR3 contains 19 residues.